The entry that follows covers one T cell receptor (beta chain) sequence. Its matching antigen is unknown. Profiled with immunoSEQ multiplex PCR; TCRdb holds only in-frame clones, not every one. The sample has about 350,000 clones, about 90% seen once. There are 13 residues in the CDR3. Germline loops: CDR1 MNHEY, CDR2 SMNVEV (reference sequence). The V end was cut by 9 bases, the J end by 0 bases, with 9 bases between. This sample was included in a study of Ad26.COV2.S vaccination and SARS-CoV-2 variants. Broader study findings: Whether participants received vaccine or placebo, their non-spike TCR breadth was similar. Possibly, TCR breadth and depth analyses underestimated total T cell responses.

The sequenced sample was peripheral blood, obtained after recovery from COVID-19. The TCR originated in a human donor who had recovered from COVID-19. The V call is TRBV27, the J call TRBJ1-3; D is unclear. This CDR3 reads CASALYSGNTIYF. The CDR3 DNA reads as TGTGCCAGTGCCCTATACTCTGGAAACACCATATATTTT.